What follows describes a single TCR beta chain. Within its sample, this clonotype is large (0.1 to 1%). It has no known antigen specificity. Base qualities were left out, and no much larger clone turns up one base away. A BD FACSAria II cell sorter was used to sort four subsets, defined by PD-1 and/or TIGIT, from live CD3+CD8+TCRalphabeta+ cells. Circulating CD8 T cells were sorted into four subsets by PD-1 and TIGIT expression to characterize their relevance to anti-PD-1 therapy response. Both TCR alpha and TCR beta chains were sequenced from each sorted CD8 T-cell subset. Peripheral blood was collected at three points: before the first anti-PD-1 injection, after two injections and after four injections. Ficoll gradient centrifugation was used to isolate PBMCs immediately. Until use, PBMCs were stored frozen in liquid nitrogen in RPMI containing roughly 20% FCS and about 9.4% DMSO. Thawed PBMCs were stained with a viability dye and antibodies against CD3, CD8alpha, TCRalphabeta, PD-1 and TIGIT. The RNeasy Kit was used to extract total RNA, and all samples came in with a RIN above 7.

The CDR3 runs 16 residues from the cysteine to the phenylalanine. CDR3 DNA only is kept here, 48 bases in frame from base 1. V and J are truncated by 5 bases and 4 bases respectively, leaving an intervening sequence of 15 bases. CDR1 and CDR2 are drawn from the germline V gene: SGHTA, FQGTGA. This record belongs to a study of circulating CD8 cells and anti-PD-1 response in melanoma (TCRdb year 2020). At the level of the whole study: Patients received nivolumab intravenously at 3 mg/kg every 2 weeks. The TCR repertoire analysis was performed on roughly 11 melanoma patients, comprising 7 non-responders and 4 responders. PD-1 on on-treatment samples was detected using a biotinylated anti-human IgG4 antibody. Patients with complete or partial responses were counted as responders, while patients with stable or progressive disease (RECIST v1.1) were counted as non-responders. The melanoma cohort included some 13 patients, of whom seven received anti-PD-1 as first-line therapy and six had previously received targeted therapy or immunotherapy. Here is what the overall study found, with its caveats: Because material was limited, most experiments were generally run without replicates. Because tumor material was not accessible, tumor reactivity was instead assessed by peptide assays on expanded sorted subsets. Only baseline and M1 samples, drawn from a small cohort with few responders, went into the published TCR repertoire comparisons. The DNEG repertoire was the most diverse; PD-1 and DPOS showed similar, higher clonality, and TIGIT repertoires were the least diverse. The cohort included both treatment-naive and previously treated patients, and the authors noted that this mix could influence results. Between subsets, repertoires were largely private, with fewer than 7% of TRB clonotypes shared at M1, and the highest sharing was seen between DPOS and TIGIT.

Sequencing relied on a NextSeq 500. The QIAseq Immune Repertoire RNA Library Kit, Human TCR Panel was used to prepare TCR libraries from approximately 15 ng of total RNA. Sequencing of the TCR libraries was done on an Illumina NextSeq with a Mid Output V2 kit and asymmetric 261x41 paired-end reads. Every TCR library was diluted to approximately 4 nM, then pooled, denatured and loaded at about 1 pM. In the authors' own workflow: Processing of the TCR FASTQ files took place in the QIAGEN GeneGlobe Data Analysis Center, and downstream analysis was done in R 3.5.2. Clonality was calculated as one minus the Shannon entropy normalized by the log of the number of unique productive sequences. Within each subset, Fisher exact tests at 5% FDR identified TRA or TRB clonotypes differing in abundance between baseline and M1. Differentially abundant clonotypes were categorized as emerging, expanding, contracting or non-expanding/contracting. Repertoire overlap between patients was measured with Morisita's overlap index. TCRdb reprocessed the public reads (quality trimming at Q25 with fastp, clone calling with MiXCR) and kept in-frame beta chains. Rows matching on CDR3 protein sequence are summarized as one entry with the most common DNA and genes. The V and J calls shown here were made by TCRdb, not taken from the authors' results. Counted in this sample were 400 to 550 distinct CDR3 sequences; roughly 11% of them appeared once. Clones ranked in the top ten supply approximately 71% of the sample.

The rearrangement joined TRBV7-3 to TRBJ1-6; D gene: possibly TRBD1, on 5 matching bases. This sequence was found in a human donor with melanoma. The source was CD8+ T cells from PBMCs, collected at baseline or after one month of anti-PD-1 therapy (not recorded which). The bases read TGTGCCAGCAGCCTCGGGAGGTCAGGGTATAATTCACCCCTCCACTTT. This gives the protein CASSLGRSGYNSPLHF.